This T cell receptor beta chain was recorded in a study of regulatory T cells in long-lasting Graves disease. The overall study: Those with persistent Graves' disease had received antithyroid drugs for over 5 years with positive TSH receptor antibodies.

Ten or more counts support this clonotype. What it binds is not known. CDR3-region Arm-PCR and iRepertoire HTBI primers produced the TCR beta libraries. Each CDR3 protein gets one entry after TCRdb re-called the multiplex PCR reads with MiXCR. The sample comprises 400,000 to 500,000 distinct CDR3 sequences, 22% of which are singletons, and around 13% rests with the top ten. Study-wide results and limits: The study found persistent patients shared more public clonotypes (about 3,000) than new patients (approximately 970).

Indicated time point: persistent/refractory GD, antithyroid drugs over 5 years with positive TRAb. Extracted RNA from PBMCs served as the source of the TCR library. Diagnosing Graves' disease relied on the American Thyroid Association guidelines. The clonotype originates from a female donor with Graves disease. The sample in question was peripheral blood mononuclear cells (PBMCs), obtained when the disease was refractory, from a patient treated with antithyroid drugs.

The CDR3 protein is CASSFDRVLGETQYF. DNA for the CDR3: TGTGCCAGCAGTTTCGACAGGGTCTTAGGAGAGACCCAGTACTTC. The V and J genes are TRBV12-3 or TRBV12-4 and TRBJ2-5, with 7 bases matching TRBD1. The CDR3 consists of 15 residues. V gave up 3 bases and J gave up 4 bases; unmatched junction bases: 8.